The present entry profiles one T cell receptor (beta chain) with its context. TCRdb's table, derived via immunoSEQ multiplex PCR, lists solely in-frame clones and lacks some. This sample has about 150,000 clones, with roughly nine tenths found just once. Trimming shortened V by 1 base and J by 3 bases, and 10 bases separated the two germline ends. Germline V gives CDR1 SGHTA, CDR2 FQGTGA. The CDR3 runs to 16 residues. The time point denotes: baseline pretreatment blood. Treatment of the sample: 15 Gy SBRT to primary tumor, nephrectomy 4 weeks later. The sample is drawn from a study of radiation and T cells in renal cell carcinoma.

The TCR was taken from a woman in her 70s with renal cell carcinoma. The source was blood, collected from a patient whose treatment included radiotherapy and nephrectomy. The chain joins TRBV7-3 to TRBJ1-6; D gene ambiguous. The CDR3 region has the DNA TGTGCCAGCAGCTTAAGAGGAGCAGGCTATAATTCACCCCTCCACTTT. Residues: CASSLRGAGYNSPLHF.